This T cell receptor beta chain originates from a study of blood T cell repertoires in COVID-19. The table came from immunoSEQ multiplex PCR; TCRdb's copy has only in-frame clones and leaves some out. The sample consists of some 220,000 clones, about 85% of them appearing once. The germline gives CDR1 MNHEY, CDR2 SMNVEV (reference sequence). V was shortened by 5 bases and J by 4 bases, with 19 bases between the two germline ends. This CDR3 has 16 amino acids. The V call is TRBV27, the J call TRBJ2-3, with a tentative D call TRBD2 (6 bases). This TCR was recovered from a man aged 50 to 59 who had recovered from COVID-19. Sequences were obtained from peripheral blood. The CDR3 reads CASSPPRRVGADTQYF. CDR3 DNA: TGTGCCAGCAGTCCTCCCCGGAGGGTAGGAGCAGATACGCAGTATTTT.